A selection of T cell receptor beta chains follows, all from one sample in a study of OX40 agonist ivuxolimab in advanced cancers. Clones were read by immunoSEQ multiplex PCR, and TCRdb kept only the in-frame ones, dropping some. Of about 120,000 clones detected, approximately 90% appear once; the ten largest clones hold less than 0.3%. Sequenced material: CD4+ or CD8+ T cells sorted from blood, taken in a trial of the OX40 agonist ivuxolimab. These receptors came from an adult with an advanced solid tumor such as melanoma, head and neck, liver or kidney cancer. CDR3s include the opening cysteine and the closing phenylalanine or tryptophan. A D gene is named only where the DNA matches it firmly. Size values are once, few and many counts, or a class for expanded clones, and some rows have none.

CDR3: CASQSGTASSKAFF
DNA: TGTGCCAGTCAATCCGGGACAGCATCTTCTAAAGCTTTCTTT
size: NA
V: TRBV19
J: TRBJ1-1
D: TRBD1

CDR3: CASQTGNSVYNEQFF
DNA: TGTGCTAGTCAGACAGGGAATTCCGTCTACAATGAGCAGTTCTTC
size: NA
V: TRBV12-5
J: TRBJ2-1
D: TRBD1

CDR3: CASSINSDASNTEAFF
DNA: TGTGCCAGTAGTATTAATTCCGACGCTTCGAACACTGAAGCTTTCTTT
size: NA
V: TRBV19
J: TRBJ1-1
D: NA

CDR3: CASRAGVAENTGELFF
DNA: TGTGCCAGCAGGGCCGGGGTAGCGGAGAACACCGGGGAGCTGTTTTTT
size: NA
V: TRBV27
J: TRBJ2-2
D: NA

CDR3: CASSYRGQGESQPQHF
DNA: TGTGCCAGTAGCTATAGGGGACAGGGGGAATCTCAGCCCCAGCATTTT
size: NA
V: TRBV19
J: TRBJ1-5
D: TRBD1

CDR3: CASSIGDGDYQPQHF
DNA: TGTGCCAGTAGTATAGGGGACGGTGACTATCAGCCCCAGCATTTT
size: NA
V: TRBV19
J: TRBJ1-5
D: NA

CDR3: CASSAGEGWEKLFF
DNA: TGTGCCAGCAGTGCGGGGGAGGGATGGGAAAAACTGTTTTTT
size: NA
V: TRBV2
J: TRBJ1-4
D: NA

CDR3: CASSPSSGGLYEQFF
DNA: TGTGCCAGCAGCCCTTCTAGCGGGGGGTTGTATGAGCAGTTCTTC
size: few
V: TRBV7-3
J: TRBJ2-1
D: TRBD2

CDR3: CASSRDRGPYNEQFF
DNA: TGTGCCAGCAGTCGGGACAGGGGGCCCTACAATGAGCAGTTCTTC
size: NA
V: TRBV7-2
J: TRBJ2-1
D: TRBD1

CDR3: CSVGQGQETQYF
DNA: TGCAGCGTTGGTCAGGGCCAAGAGACCCAGTACTTC
size: NA
V: TRBV29-1
J: TRBJ2-5
D: NA

CDR3: CASSLDSSGSDTQYF
DNA: TGTGCCAGCAGCTTAGACTCTAGCGGGAGTGATACGCAGTATTTT
size: NA
V: TRBV7-2
J: TRBJ2-3
D: TRBD2

CDR3: CASSQEQNTGELFF
DNA: TGCGCCAGCAGCCAAGAACAGAACACCGGGGAGCTGTTTTTT
size: NA
V: TRBV4-1
J: TRBJ2-2
D: NA

CDR3: CASSYPPAGANEQYF
DNA: TGTGCCAGCAGTTACCCCCCTGCGGGGGCGAACGAGCAGTACTTC
size: once
V: TRBV6-6
J: TRBJ2-7
D: NA

CDR3: CASSSRPLSGRVGEQYF
DNA: TGTGCCAGCAGCTCCCGACCACTTAGCGGGAGGGTGGGCGAGCAGTACTTC
size: NA
V: TRBV7-8
J: TRBJ2-7
D: TRBD2

CDR3: CASTTGGNYGYTF
DNA: TGTGCCAGCACGACAGGGGGAAACTATGGCTACACCTTC
size: once
V: TRBV6-5
J: TRBJ1-2
D: TRBD1

CDR3: CAIGQETQYF
DNA: TGTGCCATCGGACAAGAGACCCAGTACTTC
size: once
V: TRBV10-3
J: TRBJ2-5
D: NA

CDR3: CASSSGGLAGGNGEQFF
DNA: TGTGCCAGCAGTTCGGGGGGACTAGCGGGAGGAAATGGTGAGCAGTTCTTC
size: once
V: TRBV28
J: TRBJ2-1
D: TRBD2

CDR3: CASSTVNTGELFF
DNA: TGTGCCAGCTCTACAGTGAACACCGGGGAGCTGTTTTTT
size: NA
V: TRBV9
J: TRBJ2-2
D: NA

CDR3: CASGRHGNEKLFF
DNA: TGTGCCAGCGGACGACACGGGAATGAAAAACTGTTTTTT
size: NA
V: TRBV6-5
J: TRBJ1-4
D: NA

CDR3: CASSQEGGVGSYEQYF
DNA: TGCGCCAGCAGCCAAGAGGGAGGGGTAGGGTCCTACGAGCAGTACTTC
size: NA
V: TRBV4-3
J: TRBJ2-7
D: TRBD2

CDR3: CASSSGQGSLAKNIQYF
DNA: TGCGCCAGCAGCTCCGGACAGGGGAGCCTGGCCAAAAACATTCAGTACTTC
size: NA
V: TRBV5-1
J: TRBJ2-4
D: TRBD1

CDR3: CASSQFASGSYEQYF
DNA: TGTGCCAGCAGCCAATTCGCTAGCGGTTCCTACGAGCAGTACTTC
size: NA
V: TRBV7-8
J: TRBJ2-7
D: TRBD2

CDR3: CASSLGAALGGETQYF
DNA: TGTGCTAGCAGCTTAGGGGCTGCCCTGGGCGGGGAGACCCAGTACTTC
size: NA
V: TRBV7-7
J: TRBJ2-5
D: NA

CDR3: CASSIAPLQGLGELFF
DNA: TGTGCCAGTAGTATAGCCCCCCTTCAGGGTTTGGGGGAGCTGTTTTTT
size: NA
V: TRBV19
J: TRBJ2-2
D: NA

CDR3: CASRPSGRAYNEQFF
DNA: TGTGCCAGTAGACCAAGCGGGAGGGCCTACAATGAGCAGTTCTTC
size: NA
V: TRBV19
J: TRBJ2-1
D: TRBD2

CDR3: CASSTGPYYEQYF
DNA: TGTGCCAGCAGTACGGGACCCTACTACGAGCAGTACTTC
size: NA
V: TRBV6-5
J: TRBJ2-7
D: NA

CDR3: CASSGGERDNEQFF
DNA: TGTGCCAGCAGTGGCGGGGAGAGAGACAATGAGCAGTTCTTC
size: NA
V: TRBV6-5
J: TRBJ2-1
D: NA

CDR3: CASSFGQETDTQYF
DNA: TGTGCCAGCAGCTTTGGACAGGAGACAGATACGCAGTATTTT
size: NA
V: TRBV13
J: TRBJ2-3
D: TRBD1

CDR3: CASSLNRGGGNTIYF
DNA: TGCGCCAGCAGCTTGAACAGGGGAGGTGGAAACACCATATATTTT
size: NA
V: TRBV5-1
J: TRBJ1-3
D: TRBD1

CDR3: CASTRGNEQYF
DNA: TGTGCCTCCACAAGGGGGAACGAGCAGTACTTC
size: NA
V: TRBV6-5
J: TRBJ2-7
D: NA

CDR3: CASSPGPNYGYTF
DNA: TGTGCCAGCTCACCAGGGCCGAACTATGGCTACACCTTC
size: NA
V: TRBV18
J: TRBJ1-2
D: NA

CDR3: CASSHLGRGANPQETQYF
DNA: TGTGCCAGCAGTCACCTCGGGCGGGGCGCTAACCCACAAGAGACCCAGTACTTC
size: NA
V: TRBV27
J: TRBJ2-5
D: NA

CDR3: CASSPNSAVDYGYTF
DNA: TGTGCCAGCTCACCAAACTCGGCCGTTGACTATGGCTACACCTTC
size: NA
V: TRBV18
J: TRBJ1-2
D: NA

CDR3: CASRGRGQAFF
DNA: TGTGCCAGCAGGGGGCGGGGGCAAGCTTTCTTT
size: NA
V: TRBV27
J: TRBJ1-1
D: NA

CDR3: CASSQDSGYQPQHF
DNA: TGTGCCAGCAGCCAAGACTCGGGCTATCAGCCCCAGCATTTT
size: NA
V: TRBV4-2
J: TRBJ1-5
D: NA

CDR3: CASSQVSRRWDNEQFF
DNA: TGCGCCAGCAGCCAAGTGTCTAGGCGATGGGACAATGAGCAGTTCTTC
size: NA
V: TRBV4-3
J: TRBJ2-1
D: NA